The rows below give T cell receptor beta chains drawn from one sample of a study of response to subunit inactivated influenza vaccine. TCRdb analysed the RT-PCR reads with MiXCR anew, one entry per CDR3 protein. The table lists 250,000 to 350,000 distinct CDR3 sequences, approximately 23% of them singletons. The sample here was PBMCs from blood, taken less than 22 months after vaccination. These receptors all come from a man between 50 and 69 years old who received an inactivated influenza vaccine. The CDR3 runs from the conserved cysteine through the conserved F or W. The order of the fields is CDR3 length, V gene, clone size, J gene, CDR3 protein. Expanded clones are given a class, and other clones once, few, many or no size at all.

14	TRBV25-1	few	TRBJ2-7	CASSESGRSYEQYF
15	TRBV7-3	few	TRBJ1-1	CASSYQQGSFTEAFF
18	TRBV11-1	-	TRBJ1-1	CASSLETGQAPLDTEAFF
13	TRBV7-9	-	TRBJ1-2	CASSLKVAEGYTF
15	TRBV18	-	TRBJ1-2	CASSPLGQGRYGYTF
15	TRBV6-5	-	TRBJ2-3	CASSYSIVAGDTQYF
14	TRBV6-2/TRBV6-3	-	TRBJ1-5	CASDPGGGNQPQHF
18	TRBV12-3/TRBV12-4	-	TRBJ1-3	CASSPRLELTYSGNTIYF
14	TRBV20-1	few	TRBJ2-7	CSARRDLTASEQYF
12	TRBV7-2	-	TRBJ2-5	CASSPILETQYF
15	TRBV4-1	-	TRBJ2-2	CASSQGQLDAGELFF
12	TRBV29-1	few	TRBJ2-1	CSVDPQPFLQFF
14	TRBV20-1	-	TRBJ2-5	CSARKLVGKETQYF
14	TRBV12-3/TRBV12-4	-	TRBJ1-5	CASSFTGADQPQHF
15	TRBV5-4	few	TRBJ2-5	CASSLSPSGGETQYF
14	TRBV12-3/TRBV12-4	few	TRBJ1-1	CASTIGRMNTEAFF